This TCR beta chain is drawn from a study of B cell selection in AIRE deficiency. Study outcomes and limitations: Healthy donors alone shared around 33% of 4,000 or so Treg sequences; patients alone roughly 10%. Patient Tconv cells held about 31% of Treg sequences shared by healthy donors. Tconv and Treg cells from AIRE-deficient patients resembled healthy donors in TCRBV usage, CDR3 length and diversity.

This CDR3 has 19 residues. CDR1 and CDR2 (germline): SGHNT, YYREEE (reference sequence). J lost 2 bases, V lost 0 bases, and 11 bases had no gene match. CD4+CD127+ cells were sorted as the conventional CD4 T cells. Unrelated healthy donors provided the controls. As to this clone: What it binds is unknown.

Data came from immunoSEQ multiplex PCR; TCRdb stores just in-frame clones and leaves some out. The table shows about 24,000 clones, with about 96% occurring only once. Sequencing was performed on CD4+CD127+ conventional T cells sorted from PBMCs. The receptor was derived from a human donor in good health. The chain recombines TRBV5-4 with TRBJ2-1, with 10 bases that match TRBD2. CDR3 loop: CASSLGASGGPRTYNEQFF. CDR3 bases: TGTGCCAGCAGCTTGGGCGCTAGCGGGGGCCCCCGGACCTACAATGAGCAGTTCTTC.